The 5 T cell receptor beta chains in this list originate from one sample, sequenced in a study of early T cells in non-severe SARS-CoV-2 infection. TCRdb fed the 5' RACE reads into MiXCR, producing one record per CDR3 protein. This table holds tens of thousands of distinct CDR3 sequences, about 10% found once. The sequenced sample was whole blood. Receptors were obtained from an adult who was a healthcare worker with PCR-confirmed SARS-CoV-2 infection or an uninfected control (not recorded which).

A note on this clonotype: A read error is possible here, since a much larger clone lies one base away. V gene TRBV4-1 combines with J gene TRBJ2-7; D gene uncertain. The CDR3 extends over 15 amino acids. The germline V gene has CDR1 MGHRA and CDR2 YSYEKL. In DNA, the CDR3 is TGCGCCAGCAACCAAGATCGGAACGGCCCCTACGAGCAGTACTTC. Translating it yields CASNQDRNGPYEQYF.

This clonotype was observed many times. This chain connects TRBV5-1 to TRBJ2-1; no clear D gene. From germline, CDR1 is SGHRS and CDR2 YFSETQ. The CDR3 is 16 amino acids. V dropped 4 bases and J dropped 1 base, with 15 bases sitting between them. The CDR3 nucleotides read TGCGCCAGCAGCCAAAAAAAAACTGGTTCCTACAATGAGCAGTTCTTC. The encoded protein is CASSQKKTGSYNEQFF. Together with reference TRBV5-1 and TRBJ2-1, the CDR3 gives the full variable domain: KAGVTQTPRYLIKTRGQQVTLSCSPISGHRSVSWYQQTPGQGLQFLFEYFSETQRNKGNFPGRFSGRQFSNSRSEMNVSTLELGDSALYLCASSQKKTGSYNEQFFGPGTRLTVL.

The table lists this clonotype with a few counts. J is TRBJ2-1 and V is TRBV29-1; no definite D call. This CDR3 spans 10 amino acids. Looked up from germline, CDR1 is SQVTM and CDR2 is ANQGSEA. Trimming left V 6 bases short and J 3 bases short, with 3 bases between. For the CDR3, the DNA is TGCAGCGTAAACTACAATGAGCAGTTCTTC. Translating it yields CSVNYNEQFF.

This clonotype showed up many times. The rearrangement links TRBV3-1 to TRBJ2-3; D unresolved. CDR1 and CDR2 from the germline V gene are LGHDT and YNNKEL (reference sequence). Trimming left V 3 bases short and J 2 bases short, with 3 bases between. The CDR3 covers 12 residues. CDR3 residues: CASSQTTDTQYF. CDR3 DNA sequence: TGTGCCAGCAGCCAGACCACAGATACGCAGTATTTT.

This clonotype was observed a few times. The V gene is TRBV6-1, the J gene TRBJ1-4; no clear D gene. The germline V and J ends were trimmed by 10 bases and 8 bases, with 14 bases remaining between them. From germline, CDR1 is MNHNS and CDR2 SASEGT. The CDR3 extends over 12 amino acids. In DNA form, the CDR3 reads TGTGCCACGACAATCTCGAGGGAAAAACTGTTTTTT. Its translation: CATTISREKLFF.